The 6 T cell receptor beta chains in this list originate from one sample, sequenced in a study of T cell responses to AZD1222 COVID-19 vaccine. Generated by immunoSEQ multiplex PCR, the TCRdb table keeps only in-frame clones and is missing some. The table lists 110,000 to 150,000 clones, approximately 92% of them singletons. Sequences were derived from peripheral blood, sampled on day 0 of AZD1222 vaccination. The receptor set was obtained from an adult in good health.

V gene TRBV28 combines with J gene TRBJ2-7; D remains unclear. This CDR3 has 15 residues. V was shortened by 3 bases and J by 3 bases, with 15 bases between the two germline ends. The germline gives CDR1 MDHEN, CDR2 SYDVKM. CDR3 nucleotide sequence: TGTGCCAGCAGTTTTCGGTCTTTCAACCTCTACGAGCAGTACTTC. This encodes CASSFRSFNLYEQYF. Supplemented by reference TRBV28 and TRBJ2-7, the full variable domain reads DVKVTQSSRYLVKRTGEKVFLECVQDMDHENMFWYRQDPGLGLRLIYFSYDVKMKEKGDIPEGYSVSREKKERFSLILESASTNQTSMYLCASSFRSFNLYEQYFGPGTRLTVT.

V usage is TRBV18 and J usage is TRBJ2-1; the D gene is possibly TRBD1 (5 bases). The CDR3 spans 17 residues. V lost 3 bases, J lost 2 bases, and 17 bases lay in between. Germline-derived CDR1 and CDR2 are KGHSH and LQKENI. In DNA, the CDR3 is TGTGCCAGCTCACCCTCACGCACAGGTTTGACCTACAATGAGCAGTTCTTC. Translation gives CASSPSRTGLTYNEQFF.

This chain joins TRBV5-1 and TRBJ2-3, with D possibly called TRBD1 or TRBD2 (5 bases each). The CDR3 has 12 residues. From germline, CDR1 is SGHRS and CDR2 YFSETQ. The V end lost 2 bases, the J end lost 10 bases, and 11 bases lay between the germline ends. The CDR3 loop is CASSLPGPSQYF. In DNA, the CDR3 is TGCGCCAGCAGCTTACCGGGACCCTCGCAGTATTTT. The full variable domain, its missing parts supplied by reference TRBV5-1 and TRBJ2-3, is KAGVTQTPRYLIKTRGQQVTLSCSPISGHRSVSWYQQTPGQGLQFLFEYFSETQRNKGNFPGRFSGRQFSNSRSEMNVSTLELGDSALYLCASSLPGPSQYFGPGTRLTVL.

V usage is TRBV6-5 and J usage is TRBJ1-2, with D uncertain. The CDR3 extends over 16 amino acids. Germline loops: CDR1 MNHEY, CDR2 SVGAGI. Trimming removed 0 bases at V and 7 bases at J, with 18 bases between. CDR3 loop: CASSYSRGGPGAGYTF. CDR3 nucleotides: TGTGCCAGCAGTTACTCGAGAGGAGGGCCGGGCGCTGGCTACACCTTC.

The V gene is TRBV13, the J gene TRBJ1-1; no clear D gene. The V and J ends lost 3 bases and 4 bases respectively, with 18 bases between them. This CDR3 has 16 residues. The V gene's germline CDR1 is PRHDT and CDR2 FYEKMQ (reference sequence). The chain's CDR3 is CASSFPPTRLFTEAFF. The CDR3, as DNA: TGTGCCAGCAGCTTCCCTCCGACAAGACTTTTCACTGAAGCTTTCTTT.

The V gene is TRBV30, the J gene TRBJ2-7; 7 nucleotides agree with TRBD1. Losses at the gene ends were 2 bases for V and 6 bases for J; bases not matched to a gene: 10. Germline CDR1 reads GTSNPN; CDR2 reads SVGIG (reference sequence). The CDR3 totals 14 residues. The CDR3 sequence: CAWSPFGQELEQYF. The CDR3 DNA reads TGTGCCTGGAGTCCTTTCGGACAGGAGCTCGAGCAGTACTTC.